These 15 T cell receptor beta chains were all obtained from the same sample, sequenced in a study of shared clonotypes between healthy human individuals (dated by TCRdb to the early 2020s). Library preparation employed the immunoSEQ multiplex PCR assay. Imported from immuneACCESS, the table was reduced by TCRdb to in-frame sequences with V and J called. These copies leave out some clones; in studies compared against another copy, an unresolved V gene accounts for under half, and the cause of the remainder is not known. For this sample there are some 1.5 million clones; about 96% appear just once. About 1.2% of the sample goes to the ten largest clones. The source material was naive CD4+ T cells sorted from blood. The sample's cell subset or site label, decoded: CD45RA+ positively selected. The source of these receptors is a man aged 30 to 45 in good health.

There are a few counts of this clone. The CDR3 reads CASSFSGLTRGELFF. DNA for the CDR3: TGTGCCAGCAGCTTCTCGGGACTAACAAGAGGGGAGCTGTTTTTT. V is TRBV7-3 and J is TRBJ2-2, with 7 bases that match TRBD2. The CDR3 consists of 15 residues. Germline lookup yields CDR1 SGHTA and CDR2 FQGTGA. V was clipped by 3 bases and J by 8 bases; unmatched bases: 9.

The chain combines TRBV9 with TRBJ2-2; 7 nucleotides align to TRBD2. V trimming: 4 bases; J trimming: 6 bases; junction bases outside the gene matches: 6. The CDR3 extends over 14 amino acids. CDR1 is SGDLS and CDR2 is YYNGEE in the germline V gene. Written as DNA, the CDR3 is TGTGCCAGCAGCCCCTCGGGGAGGGCCGGGGAGCTGTTTTTT. Protein product: CASSPSGRAGELFF.

This chain uses TRBV6-6 with TRBJ2-1; maybe TRBD2 (6 bases). The germline V gene has CDR1 MNHNY and CDR2 SVGAGI (reference sequence). The CDR3 length is 16 residues. Trimming took 0 bases from V and 7 from J, leaving 16 bases between them. The CDR3 loop is CASSYSSGVAVNEQFF. The CDR3, as DNA: TGTGCCAGCAGTTACTCGTCGGGAGTCGCGGTAAATGAGCAGTTCTTC.

This clone was observed a few times. The chain employs TRBV20-1 and TRBJ2-7, with no clear D. From germline, CDR1 is DFQATT and CDR2 SNEGSKA (reference sequence). V was pared by 0 bases and J by 4 bases, with 4 bases between. The length of the CDR3 is 11 residues. As DNA, the CDR3 is TGCAGTGCTAGAGACGAATACGAGCAGTACTTC. Protein: CSARDEYEQYF.

This sequence joins TRBV4-1 and TRBJ2-7, with D possibly TRBD1 on 6 matching bases. The germline V gene has CDR1 MGHRA and CDR2 YSYEKL. This CDR3 has 15 residues. V dropped 4 bases and J dropped 4 bases, with 17 bases sitting between them. In DNA form, the CDR3 reads TGCGCCAGCAGCCCTACCGGGACAAACTATTACGAGCAGTACTTC. This sequence encodes CASSPTGTNYYEQYF.

This clone occurred a few times. This chain joins TRBV7-9 and TRBJ2-5; D gene ambiguous. Trimming removed 5 bases from V and 4 bases from J, with 2 bases in between. There are 10 residues in the CDR3. The germline V gene encodes CDR1 SEHNR and CDR2 FQNEAQ (reference sequence). CDR3 coding DNA: TGTGCCAGCAGCGCAGAGACCCAGTACTTC. Translation gives CASSAETQYF.

The V call is TRBV19, the J call TRBJ2-1; no reliable D call. This CDR3 region has 14 residues. CDR1 and CDR2 from the germline V gene are LNHDA and SQIVND (reference sequence). The V gene lost 3 bases and the J gene lost 1 base, with 7 bases spanning the gap. CDR3 nucleotide sequence: TGTGCCAGTAGTATCTCCCATTCCTACAATGAGCAGTTCTTC. It is translated as CASSISHSYNEQFF.

The chain carries TRBV5-1 and TRBJ2-7, with D unclear. Germline CDR1 is SGHRS and CDR2 is YFSETQ. The CDR3 runs to 15 residues. Trimming took 0 bases from V and 5 from J, leaving 15 bases between them. CDR3 DNA: TGCGCCAGCAGCTTGGCGGCAGGAAGTGTAAACGAGCAGTACTTC. As protein: CASSLAAGSVNEQYF.

This clone was observed once. This same CDR3 is encoded by further DNA sequences in the sample. The rearrangement uses TRBV7-2 and TRBJ1-2, with TRBD1 identical over 8 bases. The CDR3 sequence is 13 residues long. Germline loops: CDR1 SGHTA, CDR2 FQGNSA. V shed 5 bases and J 4 bases; nucleotides not matched to a gene: 3. The DNA for the CDR3 is TGTGCCAGCAGCCCGGACAGGGCCTATGGCTACACCTTC. Residues: CASSPDRAYGYTF.

The CDR3 here is CASSEGGMDTEAFF. CDR3 nucleotides: TGCGCCAGCAGTGAAGGGGGCATGGACACTGAAGCTTTCTTT. V gene TRBV10-1 combines with J gene TRBJ1-1; 7 bases are a match to TRBD1. Germline lookup yields CDR1 WNHNN and CDR2 SYGVQD (reference sequence). The CDR3 contains 14 residues. V shed 3 bases, J shed 3 bases, and the junction held 4 bases outside the gene matches.

V usage is TRBV19 and J usage is TRBJ2-1; D is ambiguous. This CDR3 contains 18 residues. Germline V lookup: CDR1 LNHDA, CDR2 SQIVND (reference sequence). V lost 3 bases and J 1 base, leaving 19 bases between the germline ends. The CDR3 sequence is CASSIHPPGANSYNEQFF. The CDR3 region has the DNA TGTGCCAGTAGTATCCACCCCCCAGGAGCCAATTCCTACAATGAGCAGTTCTTC.

The rearrangement uses TRBV10-3 and TRBJ2-3; D not resolved. CDR3 length: 17 amino acids. The ends were cut back, 0 bases at V and 4 bases at J, with 17 bases in the middle. In germline, CDR1 is ENHRY, CDR2 SYGVKD. CDR3 bases: TGTGCCATCAGTGAGTCAGCAAGTGCGCTTGGTCCAGATACGCAGTATTTT. This gives the protein CAISESASALGPDTQYF.

This chain uses TRBV30 with TRBJ1-1, with a tentative D call TRBD1 (6 bases). Trimming took 0 bases from V and 4 from J, leaving 15 bases between them. The CDR3 is 15 residues long. Germline values: CDR1 GTSNPN, CDR2 SVGIG (reference sequence). CDR3 protein: CAWSVLRGQVTEAFF. CDR3 nucleotides: TGTGCCTGGAGTGTACTTCGGGGGCAGGTCACTGAAGCTTTCTTT.

The chain's CDR3 is CASSGTGLPLAPEQYF. Here the CDR3 DNA reads TGTGCCAGCTCAGGCACGGGACTACCTCTAGCTCCCGAGCAGTACTTC. V is TRBV18 and J is TRBJ2-7; TRBD2 matches at 7 bases. With V trimmed by 5 bases and J by 6 bases, 16 bases remained unmatched. The germline gives CDR1 KGHSH, CDR2 LQKENI. The CDR3 sequence is 16 residues long.

This chain joins TRBV19 and TRBJ1-5, with D possibly TRBD1 on 5 matching bases. V gave up 7 bases and J gave up 7 bases, with 17 bases separating them. The CDR3 totals 14 residues. CDR1 is LNHDA and CDR2 is SQIVND in the germline V gene (reference sequence). The CDR3 sequence: CASTRARGVQPQHF. Here the CDR3 DNA reads TGTGCCAGTACCAGAGCGAGGGGTGTGCAGCCCCAGCATTTT.